Sequencing of this TCR beta chain was carried out in a study of blood T cells in healthy people across ages. Germline-derived CDR1 and CDR2 are SNHLY and FYNNEI. The CDR3 is made up of 20 amino acids. Trimming removed 0 bases from V and 4 bases from J; junction bases left unmatched: 18. This clonotype has just a few counts. Together with a sample-barcoded 5' primer, a J-beta primer mix was included in a second PCR lasting about 7 to 12 cycles. TCRdb called the 5' RACE reads again in MiXCR, with one record for every CDR3 protein. The sample carries about 590,000 distinct CDR3 sequences, about 30% recorded once.

The sequence derives from a woman of 80 years or more in good health. The V call is TRBV2, the J call TRBJ2-5; 9 nucleotides line up with TRBD1. Sequencing input: blood. This chain's CDR3 is CASSEALQDTPQGAGETQYF. The CDR3 DNA sequence: TGTGCCAGCAGTGAAGCGCTTCAAGACACTCCACAGGGGGCAGGAGAGACCCAGTACTTC.